The 8 T cell receptor beta chains below come from one sample, sequenced in a study of blood T cell repertoires in COVID-19. Clones were sequenced by immunoSEQ multiplex PCR, and TCRdb holds only the in-frame ones, with some missing. In the table there are some 50,000 clones, around 87% of which are singletons. The source material was peripheral blood. The receptors originated from a human donor in a cohort sampled during active COVID-19.

V and J are TRBV7-2 and TRBJ2-1; 11 nucleotides line up with TRBD2. Germline assignment: CDR1 SGHTA and CDR2 FQGNSA. V lost 6 bases to trimming and J lost 7 bases; unmatched junction nucleotides: 8. The length of the CDR3 is 15 residues. CDR3 region: CASSSPSSGRNEQFF. The CDR3 DNA follows: TGTGCCAGCAGTTCTCCCTCTAGCGGGAGGAATGAGCAGTTCTTC.

The rearrangement uses TRBV28 and TRBJ1-2, with D perhaps matching TRBD1 (6 bases). CDR1 is MDHEN and CDR2 is SYDVKM in the germline V gene. The CDR3 is 14 residues long. V shed 5 bases and J shed 3 bases, with 13 bases lying between them. CDR3: CASSPRGPDYGYTF. Here the CDR3 DNA reads TGTGCCAGCAGTCCCAGGGGTCCTGACTATGGCTACACCTTC.

In its sample, this clone was seen a few times. The V and J genes are TRBV25-1 and TRBJ1-2, with D unclear. With 2 bases removed from V and 4 bases from J, the gap between germline ends came to 14 bases. Germline-derived CDR1 and CDR2 are MGHDK and SYGVNS. The CDR3 loop spans 15 amino acids. Here the CDR3 DNA reads TGTGCCAGCAGTGAAACCGGCCTACTAAGCTATGGCTACACCTTC. Amino acid sequence: CASSETGLLSYGYTF.

V gene TRBV28 combines with J gene TRBJ1-1; D unresolved. Germline V gene data show CDR1 as MDHEN and CDR2 as SYDVKM. The V end was cut by 2 bases, the J end by 8 bases, with 9 bases between. The CDR3 contains 12 residues. CDR3 sequence (DNA): TGTGCCAGCAGTTTAAGACTCGTGGAAGCTTTCTTT. Amino acids: CASSLRLVEAFF.

The genes are TRBV3-1 (or the pseudogene TRBV3-2) and TRBJ1-1; D is possibly TRBD1 (5 bases). CDR1 and CDR2 (germline): LGHDT, YNNKEL (reference sequence). This CDR3 has 14 amino acids. The V gene lost 4 bases and the J gene lost 7 bases, with 16 bases spanning the gap. The CDR3 DNA reads TGTGCCAGCAGCCTCAGAGGCCGGGGGGATGAAGCTTTCTTT. The encoded protein is CASSLRGRGDEAFF.

V and J are TRBV5-4 and TRBJ2-3; TRBD2 aligns across 11 bases. The CDR3 totals 14 residues. Germline V lookup: CDR1 SGHNT, CDR2 YYREEE (reference sequence). The J segment lost 6 bases and the V segment lost 2 bases, leaving 2 bases of the junction unmatched. CDR3 region: CASSFSGREDTQYF. The CDR3 nucleotides are TGTGCCAGCAGCTTTAGCGGGAGGGAGGATACGCAGTATTTT. The full variable domain, completed using reference TRBV5-4 and TRBJ2-3, is ETGVTQSPTHLIKTRGQQVTLRCSSQSGHNTVSWYQQALGQGPQFIFQYYREEENGRGNFPPRFSGLQFPNYSSELNVNALELDDSALYLCASSFSGREDTQYFGPGTRLTVL.

With regard to this clone: A read error may produce the germline difference seen at one junction end. J is TRBJ2-5 and V is TRBV7-7; possible D gene TRBD1, 7 bases. Germline V lookup: CDR1 SSHAT, CDR2 FNYEAQ (reference sequence). This CDR3 has 17 amino acids. The CDR3 protein is CASSPGGQRYDQETQYF. CDR3 nucleotides: TGTGCTAGCAGCCCAGGGGGGCAGAGATACGACCAAGAGACCCAGTACTTC.

The J gene is TRBJ2-5, the V gene TRBV6-1; weak D call: TRBD1 (5 bases). Germline assignment: CDR1 MNHNS and CDR2 SASEGT. V gave up 3 bases and J gave up 0 bases, with 14 bases separating them. The CDR3 consists of 16 residues. The CDR3 spells CASSEWGRGYQETQYF. The DNA of the CDR3 is TGTGCCAGCAGTGAGTGGGGCCGTGGGTACCAAGAGACCCAGTACTTC.